The text below deals with one T cell receptor (beta chain). The CDR3 is 15 residues long. The germline V gene has CDR1 GTSNPN and CDR2 SVGIG (reference sequence). The V gene lost 0 bases and the J gene lost 8 bases, with 17 bases spanning the gap. Produced via immunoSEQ multiplex PCR; TCRdb's table is partial and in-frame only. The sample includes tens of thousands of clones, approximately 83% seen only once; the top ten take 15%. The time point is: pretreatment peripheral blood. The data were taken from a study of PD-L1 blockade in urothelial cancer. Study in general: Blood was subjected to analysis at 3 weeks (second dose) and 6 weeks following treatment start.

The material sequenced was PBMCs, taken around atezolizumab (anti-PD-L1) treatment. The receptor was isolated from a man aged 60-69 years with urothelial cancer. The chain has TRBV30 and TRBJ2-1; a possible D gene is TRBD2 (6 bases). As DNA, the CDR3 is TGTGCCTGGAGTGTACTAAGCGGAGGGTTCGATGAGCAGTTCTTC. It yields the protein CAWSVLSGGFDEQFF.